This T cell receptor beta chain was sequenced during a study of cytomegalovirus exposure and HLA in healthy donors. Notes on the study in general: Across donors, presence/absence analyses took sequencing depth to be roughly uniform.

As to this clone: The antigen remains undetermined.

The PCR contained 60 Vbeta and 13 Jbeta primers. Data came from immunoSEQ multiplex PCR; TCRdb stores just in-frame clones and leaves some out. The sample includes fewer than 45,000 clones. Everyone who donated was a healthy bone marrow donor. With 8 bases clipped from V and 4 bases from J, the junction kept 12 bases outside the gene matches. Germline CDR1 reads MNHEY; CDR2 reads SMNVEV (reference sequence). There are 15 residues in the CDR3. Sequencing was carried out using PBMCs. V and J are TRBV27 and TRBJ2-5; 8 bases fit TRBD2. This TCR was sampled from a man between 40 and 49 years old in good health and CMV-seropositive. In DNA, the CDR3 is TGTGCCAGCTCCTCGGATATAGCGGGGATAGAGACCCAGTACTTC. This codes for CASSSDIAGIETQYF.